This is a list of T cell receptor beta chains from one sample in a study of shared clonotypes between healthy human individuals. Repertoires were generated with immunoSEQ multiplex PCR, while TCRdb's copy carries only in-frame clones and drops some. The sample holds some 630,000 clones, roughly 70% seen once. The sequenced sample was memory CD4+ T cells sorted from blood. These TCRs come from a woman under 40 in good health. CDR3s include the opening cysteine and the closing phenylalanine or tryptophan. A D gene is named only where the DNA matches it firmly. Clone size is shown for a subset of rows, as once, few, many or a class of expanded clone.

clone size	J gene	V gene	D gene	CDR3 protein	CDR3 DNA
-	TRBJ1-5	TRBV18	-	CASSPGNQPQHF	TGTGCCAGCTCACCAGGGAACCAGCCCCAGCATTTT
-	TRBJ2-7	TRBV10-1	TRBD2	CAITGLAGGLDEQYF	TGCGCCATCACGGGACTAGCGGGAGGGCTTGATGAGCAGTACTTC
-	TRBJ2-5	TRBV5-1	-	CASKPEVGTIKGETQYF	TGCGCCAGCAAACCGGAAGTCGGGACAATCAAGGGGGAGACCCAGTACTTC
-	TRBJ2-2	TRBV10-3	-	CAISDQAHRGLFF	TGTGCCATCAGTGACCAGGCCCACCGCGGGCTGTTTTTT
few	TRBJ2-5	TRBV5-1	-	CASSSGLAQETQYF	TGCGCCAGCAGCTCGGGTTTGGCCCAAGAGACCCAGTACTTC
-	TRBJ1-4	TRBV7-2	-	CASSFPGEKLFF	TGTGCCAGCAGCTTCCCAGGGGAAAAACTGTTTTTT
-	TRBJ2-7	TRBV28	TRBD2	CASSPTLAGASYEQYF	TGTGCCAGCAGTCCGACACTAGCGGGCGCTTCCTACGAGCAGTACTTC
-	TRBJ2-4	TRBV30	-	CASTTTNIQYF	TGTGCCTCTACTACCACAAACATTCAGTACTTC
-	TRBJ2-1	TRBV11-3	-	CASSAEEPGEQFF	TGTGCCAGCAGCGCGGAGGAGCCGGGAGAGCAGTTCTTC
-	TRBJ1-1	TRBV18	-	CASSPVRGWRTEAFF	TGTGCCAGCTCACCGGTACGGGGGTGGAGGACTGAAGCTTTCTTT
few	TRBJ1-3	TRBV18	-	CASFGEKSGNTIYF	TGTGCCAGCTTCGGGGAGAAATCTGGAAACACCATATATTTT
-	TRBJ2-5	TRBV28	TRBD2	CASSLLASGRQEETQYF	TGTGCCAGCAGTTTACTTGCTAGCGGGAGGCAGGAAGAGACCCAGTACTTC
-	TRBJ2-2	TRBV4-1	TRBD2	CASSQRLAGVLAGELFF	TGCGCCAGCAGCCAACGACTAGCGGGAGTGTTGGCCGGGGAGCTGTTTTTT
-	TRBJ1-1	TRBV30	-	CAWSRQWGNTEAFF	TGTGCCTGGAGTAGGCAGTGGGGGAACACTGAAGCTTTCTTT
-	TRBJ1-6	TRBV11-1	TRBD1	CASRSGGQGWNSPLHF	TGTGCCAGCAGGTCCGGTGGACAGGGTTGGAATTCACCCCTCCACTTT
-	TRBJ1-5	TRBV5-6	-	CASRKFGSNQPQHF	TGTGCCAGCAGGAAATTTGGAAGCAATCAGCCCCAGCATTTT
few	TRBJ1-3	TRBV28	-	CASNLSGNTIYF	TGTGCCAGCAACTTATCGGGAAACACCATATATTTT
-	TRBJ1-2	TRBV27	TRBD1	CASPDRGDGYTF	TGTGCCAGCCCCGACAGGGGGGACGGCTACACCTTC
few	TRBJ2-7	TRBV7-2	-	CASSLGREGYEQYF	TGTGCCAGCAGCTTAGGTAGGGAAGGCTACGAGCAGTACTTC
-	TRBJ2-7	TRBV11-2	-	CASSPSSGSSYEQYF	TGTGCCAGCAGCCCGTCGTCTGGGAGCTCCTACGAGCAGTACTTC
-	TRBJ1-2	TRBV28	-	CASSLTLYGYTF	TGTGCCAGCAGTTTGACTTTATATGGCTACACCTTC
-	TRBJ1-3	TRBV18	-	CASSPDSTGNTIYF	TGTGCCAGCTCACCAGACAGCACTGGAAACACCATATATTTT